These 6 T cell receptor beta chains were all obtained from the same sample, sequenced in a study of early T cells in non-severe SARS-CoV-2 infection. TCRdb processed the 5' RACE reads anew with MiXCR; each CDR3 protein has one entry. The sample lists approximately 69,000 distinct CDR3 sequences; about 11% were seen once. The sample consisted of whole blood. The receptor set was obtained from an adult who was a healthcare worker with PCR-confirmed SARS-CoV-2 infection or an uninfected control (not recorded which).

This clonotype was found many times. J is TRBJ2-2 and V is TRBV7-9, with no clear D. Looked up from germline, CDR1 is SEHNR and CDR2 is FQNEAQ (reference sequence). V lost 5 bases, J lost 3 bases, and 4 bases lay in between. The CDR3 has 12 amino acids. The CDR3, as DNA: TGTGCCAGCAGCCCGGACACCGGGGAGCTGTTTTTT. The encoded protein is CASSPDTGELFF.

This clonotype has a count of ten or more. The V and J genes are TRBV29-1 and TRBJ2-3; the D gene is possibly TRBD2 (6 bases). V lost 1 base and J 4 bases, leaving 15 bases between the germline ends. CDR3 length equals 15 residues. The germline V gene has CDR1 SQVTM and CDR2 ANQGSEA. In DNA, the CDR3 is TGCAGCGTTGAAGGGCGGGGTAGCGCGTCAGATACGCAGTATTTT. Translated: CSVEGRGSASDTQYF.

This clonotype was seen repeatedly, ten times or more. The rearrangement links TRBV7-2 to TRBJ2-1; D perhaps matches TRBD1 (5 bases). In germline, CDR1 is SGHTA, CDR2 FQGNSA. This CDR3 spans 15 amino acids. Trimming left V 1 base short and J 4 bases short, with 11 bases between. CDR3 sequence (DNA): TGTGCCAGCAGCTTAGTTGTAGCAGGGTACAATGAGCAGTTCTTC. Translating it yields CASSLVVAGYNEQFF.

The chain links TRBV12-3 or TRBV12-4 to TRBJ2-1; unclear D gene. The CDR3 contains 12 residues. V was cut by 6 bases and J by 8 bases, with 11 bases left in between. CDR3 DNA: TGTGCCAGCAGAAATCTCGGGTATGAGCAGTTCTTC. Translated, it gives CASRNLGYEQFF.

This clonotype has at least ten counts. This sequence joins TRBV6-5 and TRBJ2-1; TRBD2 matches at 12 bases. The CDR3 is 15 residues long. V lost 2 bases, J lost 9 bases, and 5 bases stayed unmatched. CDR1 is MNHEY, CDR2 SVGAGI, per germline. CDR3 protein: CASSYHLAGGVEQFF. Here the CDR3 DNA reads TGTGCCAGCAGTTACCACCTAGCGGGAGGGGTTGAGCAGTTCTTC.

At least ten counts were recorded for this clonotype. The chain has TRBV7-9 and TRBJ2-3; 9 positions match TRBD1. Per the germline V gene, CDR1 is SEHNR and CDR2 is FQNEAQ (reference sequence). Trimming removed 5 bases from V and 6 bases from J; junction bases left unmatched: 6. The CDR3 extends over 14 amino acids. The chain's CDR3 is CASSVQGAKDTQYF. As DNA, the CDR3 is TGTGCCAGCAGCGTACAGGGGGCGAAGGATACGCAGTATTTT. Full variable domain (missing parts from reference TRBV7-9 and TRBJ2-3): DTGVSQNPRHKITKRGQNVTFRCDPISEHNRLYWYRQTLGQGPEFLTYFQNEAQLEKSRLLSDRFSAERPKGSFSTLEIQRTEQGDSAMYLCASSVQGAKDTQYFGPGTRLTVL.